This T cell receptor beta chain was sequenced during a study of blood T cell repertoires in COVID-19. Study details: Samples of COVID-19 (acute and convalescent) were obtained from the United States, Italy and Spain.

There are many counts of this clone. Method: immunoSEQ multiplex PCR; TCRdb's copy keeps in-frame clones and lacks some. The repertoire includes roughly 450,000 clones, around 91% of them detected once, and about 0.57% sits in the top ten. Clinical history as reported by participants underpinned cohort assignment. What the recovered Cohort 3 donors had was two negative PCRs, clearance, or symptom resolution. V lost 6 bases, J lost 2 bases, and 8 bases lay in between. This CDR3 spans 12 amino acids. The germline V gene has CDR1 SNHLY and CDR2 FYNNEI. This sequence joins TRBV2 and TRBJ2-7; a possible D gene is TRBD1 (6 bases). This clonotype was obtained from a man between 18 and 29 years old who had recovered from COVID-19. Sequenced input: PBMCs or T cells enriched from blood (not recorded which). The CDR3, as DNA: TGTGCCAGCAGCCGGGACACCTACGAGCAGTACTTC. Its translation is CASSRDTYEQYF. The full variable domain, with the rest looked up from reference TRBV2 and TRBJ2-7, is EPEVTQTPSHQVTQMGQEVILRCVPISNHLYFYWYRQILGQKVEFLVSFYNNEISEKSEIFDDQFSVERPDGSNFTLKIRSTKLEDSAMYFCASSRDTYEQYFGPGTRLTVT.